A selection of T cell receptor beta chains follows, all from one sample in a study of blood T cell repertoires in COVID-19. Only in-frame clones appear in the TCRdb table, and some are missing; sequencing was by immunoSEQ multiplex PCR. The sample holds 150,000 to 200,000 clones, around 82% seen once. Sample: PBMCs or T cells enriched from blood (not recorded which). These receptors were collected from a man aged 35 to 55 who had recovered from COVID-19. Each CDR3 is given with its conserved first and last residue. A D gene is named only where the DNA matches it firmly. Clone size appears in some rows only: once, few, many, or a class for an expanded clone.

v_gene	j_gene	d_gene	abundance	CDR3aa	CDR3nt
TRBV28	TRBJ1-2	-	-	CASREETPYGYTF	TGTGCCAGCCGGGAGGAGACCCCTTATGGCTACACCTTC
TRBV6-5	TRBJ1-1	-	-	CASSYSLGATEAFF	TGTGCCAGCAGTTATTCATTAGGGGCCACTGAAGCTTTCTTT
TRBV5-1	TRBJ1-6	TRBD1	-	CASSTGQGAYSPLHF	TGCGCCAGCAGCACGGGACAGGGGGCTTATTCACCCCTCCACTTT
TRBV5-4	TRBJ2-3	TRBD2	-	CASRLAGESDTQYF	TGTGCCAGCAGACTAGCGGGAGAGTCAGATACGCAGTATTTT
TRBV6-5	TRBJ2-1	TRBD2	-	CASRLAGGYNEQFF	TGTGCCAGCAGACTAGCGGGAGGCTACAATGAGCAGTTCTTC
TRBV3-1/TRBV3-2	TRBJ1-6	-	-	CASSQDAGAGGSPLHF	TGTGCCAGCAGCCAAGATGCCGGAGCCGGTGGTTCACCCCTCCACTTT
TRBV2	TRBJ2-3	-	-	CARAGRSGDTQYF	TGTGCCAGGGCCGGGAGATCTGGAGATACGCAGTATTTT
TRBV29-1	TRBJ2-3	-	few	CSVFSVSTDTQYF	TGCAGCGTTTTTAGCGTTAGCACAGATACGCAGTATTTT
TRBV3-1/TRBV3-2	TRBJ1-1	-	-	CASSPTGLITEAFF	TGTGCCAGCAGTCCCACGGGACTGATCACTGAAGCTTTCTTT
TRBV20-1	TRBJ1-2	-	-	CSASPTASNYGYTF	TGCAGTGCTAGTCCGACAGCCTCTAACTATGGCTACACCTTC
TRBV7-2	TRBJ1-2	TRBD1	-	CASSLGPGTGGRNGYTF	TGTGCCAGCAGCTTAGGTCCCGGGACAGGGGGCAGGAATGGCTACACCTTC
TRBV6-1	TRBJ1-2	TRBD1	-	CASSDNPGTGGFHYGYTF	TGTGCCAGCAGTGACAACCCAGGAACAGGGGGATTTCACTATGGCTACACCTTC
TRBV2	TRBJ2-5	TRBD1	-	CASSDRGQETQYF	TGTGCCAGCTCAGACAGGGGGCAGGAGACCCAGTACTTC
TRBV29-1	TRBJ2-3	-	-	CSVATWAGSTDTQYF	TGCAGCGTTGCCACGTGGGCGGGGTCCACAGATACGCAGTATTTT
TRBV2	TRBJ2-3	-	-	CASSGRRRGWINRGTDTQYF	TGTGCCAGCAGTGGGCGTCGGAGAGGGTGGATTAACAGGGGCACAGATACGCAGTATTTT
TRBV9	TRBJ2-1	-	-	CASSVNSGTYNEQFF	TGTGCCAGCAGCGTGAATAGCGGAACCTACAATGAGCAGTTCTTC
TRBV4-3	TRBJ2-1	-	-	CASSQDVNEQFF	TGCGCCAGCAGCCAAGATGTAAATGAGCAGTTCTTC
TRBV2	TRBJ2-2	TRBD2	-	CASRAGTSGNTGELFF	TGTGCCAGCAGGGCCGGGACTAGCGGGAACACCGGGGAGCTGTTTTTT
TRBV7-8	TRBJ1-2	-	-	CASSLSGGPYYGYTF	TGTGCCAGCAGCTTGTCTGGAGGGCCTTACTATGGCTACACCTTC
TRBV4-1	TRBJ2-5	-	few	CASSVGRQETQYF	TGCGCCAGCAGCGTTGGCAGGCAAGAGACCCAGTACTTC
TRBV11-2	TRBJ1-6	-	-	CASSLFSGGLSGSPLHF	TGTGCCAGCAGCTTATTTTCCGGGGGGCTATCGGGTTCACCCCTCCACTTT
TRBV4-2	TRBJ2-7	-	-	CASSRDLPYEQYF	TGTGCCAGCAGTCGGGACTTGCCCTACGAGCAGTACTTC
TRBV5-1	TRBJ2-3	TRBD2	-	CASSRTSGRPGTDTQYF	TGCGCCAGCAGCAGGACTAGCGGGAGGCCCGGCACAGATACGCAGTATTTT
TRBV20-1	TRBJ2-1	TRBD1	-	CSASDRGDEQFF	TGCAGTGCTAGTGACAGGGGCGATGAGCAGTTCTTC
TRBV19	TRBJ2-7	TRBD2	-	CASSIPSGAHYEQYF	TGTGCCAGTAGTATCCCTAGCGGGGCCCACTACGAGCAGTACTTC
TRBV3-1/TRBV3-2	TRBJ2-7	TRBD2	-	CASSQGLAGGSYEQYF	TGTGCCAGCAGCCAAGGTTTAGCGGGAGGGTCCTACGAGCAGTACTTC
TRBV2	TRBJ1-1	TRBD1	-	CASNTDRLNTEAFF	TGTGCCAGCAATACGGACAGGCTGAACACTGAAGCTTTCTTT
TRBV29-1	TRBJ2-2	-	-	CSVRQANTGELFF	TGCAGCGTTAGACAGGCGAACACCGGGGAGCTGTTTTTT
TRBV19	TRBJ2-5	-	-	CASSMRGFSEGTQYF	TGTGCCAGTAGTATGAGGGGGTTTTCCGAAGGGACCCAGTACTTC
TRBV19	TRBJ1-5	TRBD1	-	CASSTGTGRQPQHF	TGTGCCAGTAGCACCGGGACAGGGAGACAGCCCCAGCATTTT
TRBV28	TRBJ2-3	-	-	CASSARPLSNTQYF	TGTGCCAGCAGTGCCCGCCCCCTGAGCAATACGCAGTATTTT
TRBV7-8	TRBJ1-1	-	few	CASSERAQPNMNTEAFF	TGTGCCAGCAGCGAGAGGGCTCAGCCCAATATGAACACTGAAGCTTTCTTT
TRBV3-1/TRBV3-2	TRBJ1-1	-	once	CASSSDRQALSEAFF	TGTGCCAGCAGCTCTGACCGACAGGCGCTATCTGAAGCTTTCTTT
TRBV4-2	TRBJ1-3	-	-	CASSQDPGDSGNTIYF	TGTGCCAGCAGCCAAGATCCGGGGGACTCTGGAAACACCATATATTTT
TRBV13	TRBJ1-2	-	-	CASSLEGAFDGYTF	TGTGCCAGCAGCTTAGAAGGGGCGTTTGATGGCTACACCTTC
TRBV2	TRBJ2-2	TRBD2	-	CASRSGGNTGELFF	TGTGCCAGCAGGAGCGGGGGTAACACCGGGGAGCTGTTTTTT